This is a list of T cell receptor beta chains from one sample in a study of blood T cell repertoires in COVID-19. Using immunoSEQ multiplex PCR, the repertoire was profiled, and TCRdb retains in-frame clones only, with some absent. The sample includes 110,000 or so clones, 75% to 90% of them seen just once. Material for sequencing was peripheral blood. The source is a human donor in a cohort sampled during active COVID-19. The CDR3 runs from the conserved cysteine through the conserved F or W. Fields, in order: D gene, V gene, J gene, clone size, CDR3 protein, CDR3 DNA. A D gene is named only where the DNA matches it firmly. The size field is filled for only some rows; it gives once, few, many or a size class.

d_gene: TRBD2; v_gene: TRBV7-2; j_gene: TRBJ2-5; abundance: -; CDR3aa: CASSWVGGETQYF; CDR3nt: TGTGCCAGCAGCTGGGTGGGGGGGGAGACCCAGTACTTC
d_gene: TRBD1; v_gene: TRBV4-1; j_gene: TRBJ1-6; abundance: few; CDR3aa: CASSQDRGDRGGSPLHF; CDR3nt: TGCGCCAGCAGCCAAGATCGAGGGGACAGGGGTGGATCACCCCTCCACTTT
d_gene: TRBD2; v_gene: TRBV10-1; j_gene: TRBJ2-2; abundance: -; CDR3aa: CASSSGGLGTGELFF; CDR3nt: TGCGCCAGCAGTAGCGGGGGGCTCGGCACCGGGGAGCTGTTTTTT
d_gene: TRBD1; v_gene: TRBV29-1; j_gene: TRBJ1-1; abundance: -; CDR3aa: CSGGDREAFF; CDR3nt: TGCAGCGGTGGGGACAGGGAAGCTTTCTTT
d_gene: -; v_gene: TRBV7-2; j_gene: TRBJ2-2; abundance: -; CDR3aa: CASRRPAGTGELFF; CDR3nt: TGTGCCAGCCGGAGACCCGCGGGAACCGGGGAGCTGTTTTTT
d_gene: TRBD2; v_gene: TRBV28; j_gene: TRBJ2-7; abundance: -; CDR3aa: CASSPGGVYEQYF; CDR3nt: TGTGCCAGCAGTCCGGGGGGGGTCTACGAGCAGTACTTC
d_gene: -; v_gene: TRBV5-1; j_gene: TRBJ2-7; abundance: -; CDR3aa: CASSLDSPYEQYF; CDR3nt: TGCGCCAGCAGCTTAGACAGCCCCTACGAGCAGTACTTC
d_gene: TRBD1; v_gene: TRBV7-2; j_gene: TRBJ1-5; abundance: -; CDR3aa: CASSSGTGTISNQPQHF; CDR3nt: TGTGCCAGCAGCTCCGGGACAGGGACGATTAGCAATCAGCCCCAGCATTTT
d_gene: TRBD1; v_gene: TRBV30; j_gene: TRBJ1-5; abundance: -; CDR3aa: CAWSTRDRNQPQHF; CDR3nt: TGTGCCTGGAGTACTAGGGACAGGAATCAGCCCCAGCATTTT
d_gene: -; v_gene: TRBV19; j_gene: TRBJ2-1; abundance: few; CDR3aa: CASRPGGGANNEQFF; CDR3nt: TGTGCCAGCCGTCCCGGTGGGGGCGCGAACAATGAGCAGTTCTTC
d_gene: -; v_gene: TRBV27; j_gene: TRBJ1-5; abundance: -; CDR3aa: CASSKITGLRQPQHF; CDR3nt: TGTGCCAGCAGTAAGATAACAGGGCTGAGACAGCCCCAGCATTTT
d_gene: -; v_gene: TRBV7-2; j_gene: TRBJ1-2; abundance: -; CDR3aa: CASSLGARQAPSGYTF; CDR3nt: TGTGCCAGCAGCTTAGGCGCCCGACAGGCCCCATCGGGCTACACCTTC
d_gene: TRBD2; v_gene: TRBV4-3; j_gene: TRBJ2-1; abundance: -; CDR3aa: CASSQSPPSGSYNEQFF; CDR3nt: TGCGCCAGCAGCCAAAGTCCGCCTAGCGGATCCTACAATGAGCAGTTCTTC
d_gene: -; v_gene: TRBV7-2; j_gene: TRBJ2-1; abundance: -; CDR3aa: CASSLAWGPFPYNEQFF; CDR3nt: TGTGCCAGCAGCTTAGCGTGGGGGCCTTTCCCATACAATGAGCAGTTCTTC
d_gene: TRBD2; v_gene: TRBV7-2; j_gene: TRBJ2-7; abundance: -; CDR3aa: CASSHGTSGGHEQYF; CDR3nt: TGTGCCAGCAGTCACGGGACTAGCGGGGGCCACGAGCAGTACTTC
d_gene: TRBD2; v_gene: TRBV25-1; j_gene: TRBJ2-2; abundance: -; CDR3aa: CASSGSRGGIVNTGELFF; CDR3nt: TGTGCCAGCAGTGGGTCTCGGGGGGGAATAGTAAACACCGGGGAGCTGTTTTTT
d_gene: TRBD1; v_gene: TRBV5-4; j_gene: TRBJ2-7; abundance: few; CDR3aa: CASSLAPGQGAYEQYF; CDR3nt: TGTGCCAGCAGCTTGGCCCCCGGACAGGGCGCGTACGAGCAGTACTTC
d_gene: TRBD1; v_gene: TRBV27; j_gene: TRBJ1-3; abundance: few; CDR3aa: CASSAGGWGNTIYF; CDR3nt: TGTGCCAGCAGCGCAGGGGGCTGGGGAAACACCATATATTTT
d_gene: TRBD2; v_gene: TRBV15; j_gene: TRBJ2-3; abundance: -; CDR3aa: CATSRDPPGGLAGTDTQYF; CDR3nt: TGTGCCACCAGCAGAGACCCCCCCGGGGGACTAGCAGGCACAGATACGCAGTATTTT
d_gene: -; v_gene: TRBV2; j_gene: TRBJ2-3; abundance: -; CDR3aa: CASSEGGGDTQYF; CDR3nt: TGTGCCAGCAGTGAAGGAGGAGGAGATACGCAGTATTTT
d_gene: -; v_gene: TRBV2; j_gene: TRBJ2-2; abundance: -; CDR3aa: CASSRQGTGELFF; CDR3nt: TGTGCCAGCAGTCGGCAGGGTACCGGGGAGCTGTTTTTT
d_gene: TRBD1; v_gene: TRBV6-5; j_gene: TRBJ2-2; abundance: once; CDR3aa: CASQNRGDTGELFF; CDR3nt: TGTGCCAGCCAGAACAGGGGTGACACCGGGGAGCTGTTTTTT
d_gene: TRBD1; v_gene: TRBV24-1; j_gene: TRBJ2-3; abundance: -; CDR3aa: CATSDSTGGGTDTQYF; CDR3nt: TGTGCCACCAGTGACTCAACAGGGGGCGGCACAGATACGCAGTATTTT
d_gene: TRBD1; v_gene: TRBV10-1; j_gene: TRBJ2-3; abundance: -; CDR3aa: CASSEWGQPGDTQYF; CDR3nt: TGCGCCAGCAGTGAGTGGGGACAGCCCGGAGATACGCAGTATTTT
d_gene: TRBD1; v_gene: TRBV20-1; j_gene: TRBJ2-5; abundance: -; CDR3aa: CSASVGTGGGLTQYF; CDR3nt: TGCAGTGCTAGTGTCGGGACAGGGGGAGGATTGACCCAGTACTTC
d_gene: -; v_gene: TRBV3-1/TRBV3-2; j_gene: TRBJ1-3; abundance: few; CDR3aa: CASSHPEQGSGNTIYF; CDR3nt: TGTGCCAGCAGCCACCCCGAACAGGGTTCTGGAAACACCATATATTTT
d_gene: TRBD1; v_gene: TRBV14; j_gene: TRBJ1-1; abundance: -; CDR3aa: CASSQTGTGIYTEAFF; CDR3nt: TGTGCCAGCAGCCAGACCGGGACAGGGATTTACACTGAAGCTTTCTTT
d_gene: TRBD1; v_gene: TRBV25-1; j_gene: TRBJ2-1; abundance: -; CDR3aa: CASSKGTGGGNEQFF; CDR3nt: TGTGCCAGCAGTAAAGGGACAGGGGGGGGGAATGAGCAGTTCTTC
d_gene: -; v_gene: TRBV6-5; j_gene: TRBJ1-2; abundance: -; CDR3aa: CASSYGGSISGYTF; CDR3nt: TGTGCCAGCAGTTACGGCGGATCTATAAGTGGCTACACCTTC
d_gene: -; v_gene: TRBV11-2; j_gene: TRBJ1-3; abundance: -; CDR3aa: CASSLVGASDGLSGNTIYF; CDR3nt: TGTGCCAGCAGCTTAGTAGGGGCGTCCGACGGCCTCTCTGGAAACACCATATATTTT
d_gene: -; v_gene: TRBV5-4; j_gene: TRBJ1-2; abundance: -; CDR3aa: CASSLDLPGTHYGYTF; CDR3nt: TGTGCCAGCAGCTTGGATCTCCCGGGGACTCACTATGGCTACACCTTC
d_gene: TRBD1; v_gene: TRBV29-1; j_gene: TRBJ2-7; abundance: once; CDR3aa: CSVERDRGYEQYF; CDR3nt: TGCAGCGTTGAACGTGACAGGGGTTACGAGCAGTACTTC
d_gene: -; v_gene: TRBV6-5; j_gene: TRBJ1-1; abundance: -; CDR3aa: CATSLNTEAFF; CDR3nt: TGTGCCACCTCCTTGAACACTGAAGCTTTCTTT
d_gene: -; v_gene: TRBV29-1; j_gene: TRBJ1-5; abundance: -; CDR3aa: CSVDDGGGSPQHF; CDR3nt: TGCAGCGTTGATGACGGGGGTGGCTCGCCCCAGCATTTT
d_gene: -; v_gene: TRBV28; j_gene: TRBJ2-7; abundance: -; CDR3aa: CASSLANVYSYEQYF; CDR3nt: TGTGCCAGCAGTTTAGCCAACGTTTATAGCTACGAGCAGTACTTC
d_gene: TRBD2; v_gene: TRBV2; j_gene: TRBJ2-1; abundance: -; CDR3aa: CASSPTSDYNEQFF; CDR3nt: TGTGCCAGCAGCCCTACTAGCGATTACAATGAGCAGTTCTTC
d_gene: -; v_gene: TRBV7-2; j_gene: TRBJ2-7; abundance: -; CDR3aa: CASRRQGLSYEQYF; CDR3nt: TGTGCCAGCAGAAGACAGGGACTCTCCTACGAGCAGTACTTC
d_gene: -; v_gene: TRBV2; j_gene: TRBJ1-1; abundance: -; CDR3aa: CASSEQGWDTEAFF; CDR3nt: TGTGCCAGCAGTGAACAGGGTTGGGACACTGAAGCTTTCTTT
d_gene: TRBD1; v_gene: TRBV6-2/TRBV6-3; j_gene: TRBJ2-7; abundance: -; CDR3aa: CASSNRGPYEQYF; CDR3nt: TGTGCCAGCAGCAACAGGGGGCCTTACGAGCAGTACTTC
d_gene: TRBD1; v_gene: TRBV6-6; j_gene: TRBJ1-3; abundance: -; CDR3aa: CASSSRQGASGNTIYF; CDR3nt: TGTGCCAGCAGTTCCCGACAGGGGGCCTCTGGAAACACCATATATTTT
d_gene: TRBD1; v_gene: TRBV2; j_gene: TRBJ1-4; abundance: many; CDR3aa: CASRETGGMNEKLFF; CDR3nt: TGTGCCAGCAGAGAAACAGGGGGCATGAATGAAAAACTGTTTTTT
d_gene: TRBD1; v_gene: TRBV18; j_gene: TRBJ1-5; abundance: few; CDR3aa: CASSRTGGENQPQHF; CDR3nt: TGTGCCAGCTCACGGACAGGGGGCGAAAATCAGCCCCAGCATTTT
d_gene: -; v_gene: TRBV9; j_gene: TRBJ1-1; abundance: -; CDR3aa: CASSVARGTEAFF; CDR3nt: TGTGCCAGCAGCGTAGCTCGGGGGACTGAAGCTTTCTTT
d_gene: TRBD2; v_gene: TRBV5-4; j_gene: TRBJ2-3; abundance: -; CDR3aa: CASSRGLAGGPGDTQYF; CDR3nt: TGTGCCAGCAGCCGAGGACTAGCGGGGGGCCCCGGAGATACGCAGTATTTT
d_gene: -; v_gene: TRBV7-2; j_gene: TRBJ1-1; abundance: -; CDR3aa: CASSLSGTSMNTEAFF; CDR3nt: TGTGCCAGCAGCTTATCCGGGACAAGTATGAACACTGAAGCTTTCTTT
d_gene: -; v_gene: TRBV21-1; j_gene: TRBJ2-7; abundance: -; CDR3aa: CASSSDDRGSPYEQYF; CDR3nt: TGTGCCAGCAGCAGCGACGACAGGGGTTCCCCCTACGAGCAGTACTTC
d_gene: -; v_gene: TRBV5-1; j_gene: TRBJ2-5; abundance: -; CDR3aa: CASSYSSGQETQYF; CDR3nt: TGCGCCAGCAGCTATTCGAGCGGCCAAGAGACCCAGTACTTC
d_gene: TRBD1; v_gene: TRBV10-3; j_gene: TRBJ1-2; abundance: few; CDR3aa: CAGRTGENYGYTF; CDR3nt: TGTGCCGGGAGGACAGGGGAAAACTATGGCTACACCTTC
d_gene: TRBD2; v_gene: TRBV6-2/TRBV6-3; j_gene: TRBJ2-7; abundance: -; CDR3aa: CASSTRTSGGVYEQYF; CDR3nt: TGTGCCAGCAGTACCCGGACTAGCGGGGGTGTCTACGAGCAGTACTTC
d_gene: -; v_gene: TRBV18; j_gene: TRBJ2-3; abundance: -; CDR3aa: CASSPRGVTDTQYF; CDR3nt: TGTGCCAGCTCACCACGGGGAGTCACAGATACGCAGTATTTT